A selection of T cell receptor beta chains follows, all from one sample in a study of blood T cell repertoires in COVID-19. Clones were read by immunoSEQ multiplex PCR, and TCRdb kept only the in-frame ones, dropping some. The table includes about 160,000 clones, around 92% detected once. The material sequenced was peripheral blood. The origin of the receptors is a young man with COVID-19, enrolled during active disease. Each CDR3 is given with its conserved first and last residue. A D gene is named only where the DNA matches it firmly. Size tells how often a clone was seen (once, few, many) or the class of an expanded clone, and some rows leave it out.

D gene: NA
J gene: TRBJ2-7
clone size: NA
V gene: TRBV5-3
CDR3 protein: CARSLRPPINAGRVENLSYEQYF
CDR3 DNA: TGTGCCAGAAGCTTGAGGCCCCCCATTAACGCAGGGCGTGTAGAAAATTTATCCTACGAGCAGTACTTC

D gene: NA
J gene: TRBJ1-2
clone size: NA
V gene: TRBV9
CDR3 protein: CASTRTELNYGYTF
CDR3 DNA: TGTGCCAGCACCCGGACTGAACTTAACTATGGCTACACCTTC

D gene: NA
J gene: TRBJ1-1
clone size: NA
V gene: TRBV5-4
CDR3 protein: CASSSRNLGGRFEAFF
CDR3 DNA: TGTGCCAGCAGCTCACGCAACCTAGGGGGAAGATTTGAAGCTTTCTTT

D gene: NA
J gene: TRBJ2-2
clone size: NA
V gene: TRBV5-4
CDR3 protein: CASSSRTEANTGELFF
CDR3 DNA: TGTGCCAGCAGCTCTCGGACAGAAGCGAACACCGGGGAGCTGTTTTTT

D gene: NA
J gene: TRBJ1-1
clone size: NA
V gene: TRBV28
CDR3 protein: CASVVQGLSEAFF
CDR3 DNA: TGTGCCAGCGTTGTGCAGGGCCTATCCGAAGCTTTCTTT

D gene: NA
J gene: TRBJ1-5
clone size: NA
V gene: TRBV19
CDR3 protein: CASTIMGASNQPQHF
CDR3 DNA: TGTGCCAGTACCATCATGGGGGCGAGCAATCAGCCCCAGCATTTT

D gene: TRBD2
J gene: TRBJ2-1
clone size: NA
V gene: TRBV9
CDR3 protein: CASSAGLVKNEQFF
CDR3 DNA: TGTGCCAGCAGCGCGGGACTAGTAAAGAATGAGCAGTTCTTC

D gene: NA
J gene: TRBJ1-2
clone size: NA
V gene: TRBV12-3/TRBV12-4
CDR3 protein: CASSWTEGYGYTF
CDR3 DNA: TGTGCCAGCAGTTGGACAGAGGGCTACGGCTACACCTTC

D gene: TRBD2
J gene: TRBJ2-5
clone size: NA
V gene: TRBV7-2
CDR3 protein: CASSDRPGLVQETQYF
CDR3 DNA: TGTGCCAGCAGCGACCGGCCGGGACTAGTTCAAGAGACCCAGTACTTC

D gene: NA
J gene: TRBJ2-1
clone size: NA
V gene: TRBV6-1
CDR3 protein: CASSEASRAGNEQFF
CDR3 DNA: TGTGCCAGCAGTGAAGCGAGCAGGGCGGGGAATGAGCAGTTCTTC

D gene: TRBD1
J gene: TRBJ1-5
clone size: NA
V gene: TRBV30
CDR3 protein: CAWDPGQGRGNQPQHF
CDR3 DNA: TGTGCCTGGGACCCGGGACAGGGAAGGGGCAATCAGCCCCAGCATTTT

D gene: NA
J gene: TRBJ1-4
clone size: once
V gene: TRBV15
CDR3 protein: CATSRDRGGNKEKLFF
CDR3 DNA: TGTGCCACCAGCAGAGATCGGGGGGGGAATAAGGAAAAACTGTTTTTT

D gene: NA
J gene: TRBJ2-7
clone size: NA
V gene: TRBV28
CDR3 protein: CASSEGGVSLYEQYF
CDR3 DNA: TGTGCCAGCAGCGAAGGAGGAGTGTCTTTATACGAGCAGTACTTC

D gene: TRBD1
J gene: TRBJ2-1
clone size: NA
V gene: TRBV12-3/TRBV12-4
CDR3 protein: CASSPTGGFEQFF
CDR3 DNA: TGTGCCAGCAGTCCGACAGGGGGCTTTGAGCAGTTCTTC

D gene: NA
J gene: TRBJ1-3
clone size: NA
V gene: TRBV27
CDR3 protein: CASRTTGGSSGNTIYF
CDR3 DNA: TGTGCCAGCAGGACAACCGGAGGGAGCTCTGGAAACACCATATATTTT

D gene: NA
J gene: TRBJ2-2
clone size: NA
V gene: TRBV29-1
CDR3 protein: CSVEDLRTGELFF
CDR3 DNA: TGCAGCGTTGAAGATCTGAGAACCGGGGAGCTGTTTTTT

D gene: TRBD1
J gene: TRBJ2-7
clone size: NA
V gene: TRBV6-5
CDR3 protein: CASSTGTGNYEQYF
CDR3 DNA: TGTGCCAGCAGCACCGGGACAGGGAACTACGAGCAGTACTTC

D gene: NA
J gene: TRBJ1-2
clone size: NA
V gene: TRBV6-5
CDR3 protein: CASSPGQFNYGYTF
CDR3 DNA: TGTGCCAGCAGCCCCGGACAGTTCAACTATGGCTACACCTTC

D gene: NA
J gene: TRBJ2-7
clone size: NA
V gene: TRBV27
CDR3 protein: CASSPQHRGPILYEQYF
CDR3 DNA: TGTGCCAGCAGTCCCCAACACCGCGGGCCTATACTCTACGAGCAGTACTTC

D gene: NA
J gene: TRBJ1-5
clone size: NA
V gene: TRBV24-1
CDR3 protein: CATSDTGNQPQHF
CDR3 DNA: TGTGCCACCAGTGACACAGGGAATCAGCCCCAGCATTTT

D gene: TRBD1
J gene: TRBJ2-2
clone size: NA
V gene: TRBV2
CDR3 protein: CASRSRDSQNTGELFF
CDR3 DNA: TGTGCCAGCAGAAGCCGGGACAGCCAGAACACCGGGGAGCTGTTTTTT

D gene: NA
J gene: TRBJ2-5
clone size: NA
V gene: TRBV19
CDR3 protein: CASNHRDGETQYF
CDR3 DNA: TGTGCCAGTAATCACAGGGACGGGGAGACCCAGTACTTC

D gene: TRBD2
J gene: TRBJ2-1
clone size: once
V gene: TRBV30
CDR3 protein: CAWNQAGGPWQFF
CDR3 DNA: TGTGCCTGGAATCAAGCGGGAGGGCCGTGGCAGTTCTTC

D gene: NA
J gene: TRBJ1-2
clone size: once
V gene: TRBV19
CDR3 protein: CASIPGGTANYGYTF
CDR3 DNA: TGTGCCAGTATCCCCGGAGGTACCGCAAACTATGGCTACACCTTC

D gene: NA
J gene: TRBJ2-7
clone size: NA
V gene: TRBV7-2
CDR3 protein: CASSLAPTGGQPSEQYF
CDR3 DNA: TGTGCCAGCAGCTTAGCTCCGACCGGCGGACAGCCCTCAGAGCAGTACTTC

D gene: NA
J gene: TRBJ1-5
clone size: NA
V gene: TRBV12-3/TRBV12-4
CDR3 protein: CASSPDRFQPQHF
CDR3 DNA: TGTGCCAGCAGCCCTGACAGGTTCCAGCCCCAGCATTTT

D gene: NA
J gene: TRBJ1-1
clone size: NA
V gene: TRBV7-9
CDR3 protein: CASSLPGHSNTEAFF
CDR3 DNA: TGTGCCAGCAGTCTTCCCGGACACTCGAACACTGAAGCTTTCTTT

D gene: NA
J gene: TRBJ2-5
clone size: NA
V gene: TRBV28
CDR3 protein: CASSFQFGTAEETQYF
CDR3 DNA: TGTGCCAGCAGTTTCCAATTCGGAACAGCGGAAGAGACCCAGTACTTC

D gene: NA
J gene: TRBJ2-5
clone size: NA
V gene: TRBV9
CDR3 protein: CASSGWGGRQETQYF
CDR3 DNA: TGTGCCAGCAGCGGTTGGGGGGGGCGGCAAGAGACCCAGTACTTC

D gene: TRBD1
J gene: TRBJ1-4
clone size: NA
V gene: TRBV5-6
CDR3 protein: CASSLVGTANEKLFF
CDR3 DNA: TGTGCCAGCAGCTTGGTGGGGACAGCGAATGAAAAACTGTTTTTT

D gene: NA
J gene: TRBJ2-3
clone size: once
V gene: TRBV6-2/TRBV6-3
CDR3 protein: CASSYAGTVGFTDTQYF
CDR3 DNA: TGTGCCAGCAGTTACGCGGGCACAGTAGGGTTCACAGATACGCAGTATTTT

D gene: NA
J gene: TRBJ2-1
clone size: NA
V gene: TRBV24-1
CDR3 protein: CATSDSGVGVSYNEQFF
CDR3 DNA: TGTGCCACCAGTGATTCCGGGGTGGGAGTATCCTACAATGAGCAGTTCTTC